Here is one T cell receptor beta chain with its context. Its cognate antigen has yet to be identified. The record has no base qualities; no much larger clone is one base away. The sample comes from a study of Tregs in tolerant kidney transplant recipients (dated by TCRdb to the late 2010s). Concerning the study at large: The study applied TCRbeta sequencing to find donor-specific regulatory T cells before combined kidney and bone marrow transplantation and then followed those same cells after transplant. General findings and caveats noted by the study authors: For some patients, the PCR primers changed as time went on, which meant samples from those patients could not be compared with one another at the nucleotide level. Because only a small number of patients were included, the study had limitations, and the results will need to be validated in larger populations as well as under other immunosuppression protocols. Although technical replication error seemed to be minimal, the question of biological reproducibility was not addressed directly. Expanding Tregs with activated donor B cells appeared to identify the most biologically relevant and donor-specific TCRbeta repertoire. In tolerant patients, donor-specific Tregs expanded more than Tregs overall, which suggests antigen-driven rather than nonspecific expansion.

Genomic DNA was extracted from sorted cells with the QIAGEN DNeasy Blood and Tissue Kit for TCRbeta CDR3 sequencing. High-throughput TCRbeta CDR3 sequencing, including PCR amplification with bias correction and internal controls, was performed commercially through immunoSEQ. From the authors' description of their analysis: Unique productive TCRbeta sequences were defined by CDR3 nucleotide sequence where primers matched, and otherwise by CDR3 amino acid sequence together with Vbeta and Jbeta genes. As a correction for sorting error, sequences shared between sorted populations at a frequency ratio of 2:1 or less were discarded, and the remaining shared sequences were assigned to the higher population. Donor-reactive sequences were defined as at least 5-fold expanded in CFSE-low cells versus unstimulated cells, with frequency of at least 0.01% in CFSE-low cells. Repertoire divergence was quantified by Jensen-Shannon divergence calculated from the top 100 TCRbeta sequences ranked by frequency. For samples with multiple sequencing runs, sorting error was corrected separately for each run before the runs were pooled. In TCRdb, the immuneACCESS table is reduced to in-frame sequences with V and J assigned. These tables do not hold every clone; where another copy was compared, an unresolved V gene accounts for under half, and the others remain unexplained. The V and J calls and the clone size are those of that table, but D and trimming were determined from the DNA. The sample table shows 20,000 to 25,000 clones, and roughly 80% are seen once. Of the sample, about 25% falls within the top ten clones.

The CDR3 sequence holds 16 residues, the cysteine and phenylalanine included. Of all the DNA, just the CDR3 is kept, 48 bases in frame from base 1. V loses 3 bases of germline sequence and J loses 7 bases, and the interval between the two ends is 21 bases. This sample's time point label indicates: 6 months after combined kidney and bone marrow transplant. Related donors were used in the transplants with nonmyeloablative bone marrow transplantation, and mixed chimerism was transient in the human trials. Unstimulated Tregs (CD4+CD25+CD127-), CD4+ non-Tregs (CD4+CD25-), CD4 and CD8 cells were FACS-sorted from thawed PBMCs. The patients were a handful of recipients of combined kidney and bone marrow transplants from the ITN036ST trial, and samples were available only for these trial subjects. Healthy control blood was processed to PBMCs by Ficoll density gradient and cryopreserved, and patient PBMCs were collected before and after transplant.

This receptor chain uses TRBV23-1 and TRBJ2-5; tentative D gene TRBD2, with 5 bases matching. TRBV23-1 qualifies as an ORF whose function is uncertain. The TCR sequence derives from a human patient who received a combined kidney and bone marrow transplant. After a transplant, the graft donor may have provided part of the T cells. The starting material was CD8+ T cells from blood (PBMCs), obtained 6 months after the transplant. The nucleotides are TGCGCCAGCAGTCAGTCGAGGGAGACCGATTTATGGACCCAGTACTTC. The resulting protein is CASSQSRETDLWTQYF.